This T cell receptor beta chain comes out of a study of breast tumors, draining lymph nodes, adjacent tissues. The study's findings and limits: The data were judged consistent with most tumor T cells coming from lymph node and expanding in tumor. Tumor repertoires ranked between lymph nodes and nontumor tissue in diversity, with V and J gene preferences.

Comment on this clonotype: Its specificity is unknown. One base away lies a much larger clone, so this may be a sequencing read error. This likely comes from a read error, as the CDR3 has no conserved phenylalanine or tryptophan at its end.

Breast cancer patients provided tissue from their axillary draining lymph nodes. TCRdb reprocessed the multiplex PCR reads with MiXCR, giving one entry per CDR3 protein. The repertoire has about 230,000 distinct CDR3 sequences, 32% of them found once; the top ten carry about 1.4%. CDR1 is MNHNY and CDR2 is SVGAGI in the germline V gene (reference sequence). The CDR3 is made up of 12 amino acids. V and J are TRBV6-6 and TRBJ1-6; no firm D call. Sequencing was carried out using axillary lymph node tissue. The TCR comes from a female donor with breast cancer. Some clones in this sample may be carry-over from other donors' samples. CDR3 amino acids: CASSHSEGPLHS. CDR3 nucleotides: TGTGCCAGCAGTCACTCAGAGGGCCCCCTCCACTCT.